This T cell receptor (beta chain) was identified during a study of T cells after yellow fever vaccination. This CDR3 is 13 amino acids long. Germline lookup yields CDR1 MGHRA and CDR2 YSYEKL. V was clipped by 1 base and J by 6 bases, with 7 bases between them. MiXCR was run by TCRdb on the 5' RACE reads, yielding one entry per CDR3 protein. The sample has a few hundred thousand distinct CDR3 sequences, approximately 4.5% seen once; the top ten hold just under 20%. This clonotype occurred many times. The TCR sequence derives from a man aged 18-30 years who received the YFV17D yellow fever vaccine. The chain combines TRBV4-1 with TRBJ1-5; D not resolved. Sequenced material: PBMCs, taken 15 days after the yellow fever booster vaccination. This CDR3 is CASSQVLSQPQHF. DNA of the CDR3: TGCGCCAGCAGCCAAGTTTTGTCTCAGCCCCAGCATTTT.